The 7 T cell receptor beta chains listed next were all sequenced from one sample in a study of cytomegalovirus exposure and HLA in healthy donors. TCRdb's copy holds only in-frame clones and misses some; the assay was immunoSEQ multiplex PCR. The repertoire includes about 360,000 clones, 86% of them detected once, and 0.83% sits in the top ten. Sequenced input: PBMCs. Receptors were obtained from a woman aged 18 to 35 in good health and CMV-seronegative.

V and J are TRBV2 and TRBJ2-1, with TRBD2 identical over 9 bases. The trim removed 8 bases at V and 4 bases at J, leaving 6 bases unmatched. Germline V gene lookup returns CDR1 SNHLY and CDR2 FYNNEI. This CDR3 is built from 14 residues. DNA for the CDR3: TGTGCCAGCGTCCCTAGCGGGGCTTACAATGAGCAGTTCTTC. As protein: CASVPSGAYNEQFF.

A few counts support this clone. In the same sample, other DNA sequences code for this CDR3. This sequence joins TRBV30 and TRBJ2-7; D gene ambiguous. Germline V gene lookup returns CDR1 GTSNPN and CDR2 SVGIG (reference sequence). This CDR3 region has 12 residues. Trimming cost V 0 bases and J 3 bases, with 6 bases left between them. The CDR3 nucleotides are TGTGCCTGGAGTGTCCTAGGCTACGAGCAGTACTTC. Translated: CAWSVLGYEQYF. The complete variable domain, with remaining parts taken from reference TRBV30 and TRBJ2-7, reads SQTIHQWPATLVQPVGSPLSLECTVEGTSNPNLYWYRQAAGRGLQLLFYSVGIGQISSEVPQNLSASRPQDRQFILSSKKLLLSDSGFYLCAWSVLGYEQYFGPGTRLTVT.

This rearrangement joins TRBV7-3 to TRBJ1-1; D unclear. The V and J ends lost 5 bases and 3 bases respectively, with 13 bases between them. The CDR3 sequence is 14 residues long. Germline V CDR1 and CDR2: SGHTA, FQGTGA. The CDR3 spells CASSPEGSYTEAFF. DNA for the CDR3: TGTGCCAGCAGCCCCGAGGGTTCTTACACTGAAGCTTTCTTT.

The CDR3 nucleotides are TGTGCCAGCAGCTTGACCATTGCATCAGGGAGGACTGAAGCTTTCTTT. It yields the protein CASSLTIASGRTEAFF. This chain connects TRBV7-9 to TRBJ1-1; D may be TRBD1 (5 bases). Looked up from germline, CDR1 is SEHNR and CDR2 is FQNEAQ (reference sequence). The germline V and J ends were trimmed by 3 bases and 5 bases, with 19 bases remaining between them. This CDR3 comprises 16 residues.

The chain joins TRBV21-1 to TRBJ2-7; the D segment call TRBD2 is taken from the table without a DNA check. TRBV21-1 is a pseudogene. The CDR3 has 15 residues. The CDR3 sequence: CAITAIRDYSYEQYF. The CDR3 region has the DNA TGTGCCATCACAGCAATAAGGGACTACTCCTACGAGCAGTACTTC.

The chain carries TRBV6-5 and TRBJ2-3; no reliable D call. V lost 4 bases and J 4 bases, leaving 9 bases between the germline ends. This CDR3 is 13 amino acids long. CDR1 is MNHEY and CDR2 is SVGAGI in the germline V gene. The CDR3 is CASSSNIADTQYF. In DNA form, the CDR3 reads TGTGCCAGCAGTTCCAACATTGCAGATACGCAGTATTTT.

The chain is built from TRBV6-5 and TRBJ2-1; the match to TRBD1 covers 9 bases. The length of the CDR3 is 16 residues. Per the germline V gene, CDR1 is MNHEY and CDR2 is SVGAGI. Losses at the gene ends were 0 bases for V and 7 bases for J; bases not matched to a gene: 7. CDR3: CASSYSWGQGGNEQFF. The CDR3 DNA follows: TGTGCCAGCAGTTACTCTTGGGGACAGGGAGGTAATGAGCAGTTCTTC.